The 12 T cell receptor beta chains below all came from one sample that was sequenced in a study of shared clonotypes between healthy human individuals (TCRdb year 2020). Library generation was performed with the immunoSEQ multiplex PCR assay. TCRdb limited this immuneACCESS table to in-frame rearrangements with V and J called. A share of clones is missing; checked studies link under half to unresolved V genes, and the rest is unexplained. For this sample there are about 660,000 clones; about 74% appear just once. The top ten hold 1.5% to 2% of the sample. Sample: memory CD4+ T cells sorted from blood. In light of the paper, this sample's cell subset or site label describes: CD45RA-negative fraction. The receptors derive from a woman aged 25 to 39 in good health.

The chain employs TRBV7-2 and TRBJ2-1, with 11 bases aligning to TRBD2. The ends lost 2 bases at V and 3 bases at J; junction bases unmatched: 6. The CDR3 length is 17 residues. CDR1 is SGHTA, CDR2 FQGNSA, per germline. CDR3 loop: CASSLLITSGSYNEQFF. The CDR3 coding sequence is TGTGCCAGCAGCTTACTTATCACTAGCGGGAGCTACAATGAGCAGTTCTTC.

The chain carries TRBV6-4 and TRBJ2-1, with 8 bases lining up with TRBD1. Per germline, CDR1 MRHNA and CDR2 SNTAGT. There are 16 residues in the CDR3. The V and J ends lost 6 bases and 0 bases, in that order; junction bases with no gene match: 7. CDR3 sequence (DNA): TGTGCCAGCAGGAACACAGGGGGTTGCTCCTACAATGAGCAGTTCTTC. Amino acid sequence: CASRNTGGCSYNEQFF.

With respect to this clone: It may be a read error: a sequence one base away is much more abundant. Other nucleotide sequences from this sample produce the same CDR3. J is TRBJ1-1 and V is TRBV2; D call uncertain. CDR1 and CDR2 from the germline V gene are SNHLY and FYNNEI. CDR3 size: 14 residues. CDR3 protein: CASSAQGSRTEAFF. Here the CDR3 DNA reads TGTGCTAGCAGTGCTCAAGGGTCGCGCACTGAAGCTTTCTTT.

The rearrangement uses TRBV7-6 and TRBJ2-3; D is ambiguous. CDR3 length: 16 residues. The germline V gene has CDR1 SGHVS and CDR2 FNYEAQ. V lost 1 base and J 2 bases, leaving 13 bases between the germline ends. The CDR3: CASSLVPSFNTDTQYF. The CDR3 coding sequence is TGTGCCAGCAGCTTAGTTCCAAGCTTCAACACAGATACGCAGTATTTT.

CDR3 region: CASSARDFGGYTF. In nucleotides, the CDR3 is TGTGCCAGCAGCGCCAGGGACTTCGGAGGCTACACCTTC. This chain joins TRBV7-8 and TRBJ1-2, with a tentative D call TRBD1 (5 bases). Germline CDR1 reads SGHVS; CDR2 reads FQNEAQ. Trimming shortened V by 5 bases and J by 8 bases, and 15 bases separated the two germline ends. The CDR3 sequence is 13 residues long. Drawing the rest from reference TRBV7-8 and TRBJ1-2, the complete variable domain is GAGVSQSPRYKVAKRGQDVALRCDPISGHVSLFWYQQALGQGPEFLTYFQNEAQLDKSGLPSDRFFAERPEGSVSTLKIQRTQQEDSAVYLCASSARDFGGYTFGSGTRLTVV.

This clone was counted between two and nine times. V usage is TRBV10-3 and J usage is TRBJ1-5, with D possibly matching TRBD1 (5 bases). CDR1 ENHRY and CDR2 SYGVKD come from the germline V gene. V was pared by 2 bases and J by 3 bases, with 8 bases between. The CDR3 covers 14 residues. The CDR3 is CAISERGINQPQHF. The CDR3 DNA reads TGTGCCATCAGTGAGAGGGGTATCAATCAGCCCCAGCATTTT.

The V call is TRBV14, the J call TRBJ2-1; 7 bases align to TRBD1. CDR3 size: 15 residues. The V segment lost 4 bases and the J segment 6 bases; nucleotides outside the gene matches: 9. Germline V gene data show CDR1 as SGHDN and CDR2 as FVKESK. The CDR3 DNA reads as TGTGCCAGCAGCCTCCGACAGGGTTTCTCCAATGAGCAGTTCTTC. It encodes CASSLRQGFSNEQFF.

The chain uses TRBV11-2 and TRBJ2-5; perhaps TRBD1 as D (5 bases). V gave up 5 bases and J gave up 4 bases, with 11 bases separating them. Germline V gene sequence: CDR1 SGHAT, CDR2 FQNNGV. The CDR3 totals 13 residues. CDR3 loop: CASSPDRLETQYF. The DNA for the CDR3 is TGTGCCAGCAGCCCCGACAGATTAGAGACCCAGTACTTC.

The chain links TRBV9 to TRBJ2-7, with a weak D call TRBD2 (5 bases). Trimming left V 4 bases short and J 6 bases short, with 17 bases between. Germline V lookup: CDR1 SGDLS, CDR2 YYNGEE. This CDR3 is 14 amino acids long. CDR3 nucleotide sequence: TGTGCCAGCAGCTCCTCCCGGGGATTGGTCGAGCAGTACTTC. Protein sequence: CASSSSRGLVEQYF.

The V call is TRBV29-1, the J call TRBJ1-1; D remains ambiguous. V was cut by 6 bases and J by 0 bases, with 11 bases left in between. The V gene's germline CDR1 is SQVTM and CDR2 ANQGSEA. CDR3 length equals 13 residues. CDR3 coding DNA: TGCAGCGTCCAAAGGGATATGAACACTGAAGCTTTCTTT. This translates into CSVQRDMNTEAFF.

As concerns this clone: This sample also contains other DNA sequences that code for the same CDR3. The rearrangement joins TRBV6-1 to TRBJ1-5; no clear D. Germline CDR1 MNHNS, CDR2 SASEGT. The CDR3 runs to 11 residues. Trimming stripped 1 base from V and 9 bases from J, with 4 bases between. DNA of the CDR3: TGTGCCAGCAGTGAAGGTGGGCCCCAGCATTTT. Translated: CASSEGGPQHF.

V gene TRBV18 combines with J gene TRBJ2-7, with 9 bases aligning to TRBD2. Germline-derived CDR1 and CDR2 are KGHSH and LQKENI. V lost 5 bases to trimming and J lost 2 bases; unmatched junction nucleotides: 22. The CDR3 runs 20 residues. The CDR3 sequence: CASSSYDTPYSGSRPYEQYF. CDR3 sequence (DNA): TGTGCCAGCTCATCCTACGATACCCCCTATAGCGGGAGTCGCCCCTACGAGCAGTACTTC.